Listed here are 3 T cell receptor beta chains from one sample, sequenced in a study of blood T cell repertoires in COVID-19. The table came from immunoSEQ multiplex PCR; TCRdb's copy has only in-frame clones and leaves some out. The sample includes fewer than 300,000 clones, over 65% of them seen just once. Specimen: peripheral blood. All receptors derive from an elderly woman with acute or convalescent COVID-19.

This clone was detected only a few times. The rearrangement joins TRBV5-6 to TRBJ1-1; D is possibly TRBD1 (6 bases). CDR1 is SGHDT and CDR2 is YYEEEE in the germline V gene. Trimming took 4 bases from V and 2 from J, leaving 15 bases between them. The CDR3 is 15 amino acids. CDR3 in amino acids: CASSPYGQPNTEAFF. CDR3 DNA: TGTGCCAGCAGCCCGTACGGACAGCCTAACACTGAAGCTTTCTTT.

V is TRBV4-1 and J is TRBJ2-2; TRBD2 agrees at 10 bases. CDR1 is MGHRA and CDR2 is YSYEKL in the germline V gene. V lost 1 base, J lost 5 bases, and 7 bases stayed unmatched. CDR3 length: 17 amino acids. The CDR3 reads CASSQGERGGRTGELFF. For the CDR3, the DNA is TGCGCCAGCAGCCAAGGAGAGCGGGGGGGAAGGACCGGGGAGCTGTTTTTT.

A few counts support this clone. This chain uses TRBV5-1 with TRBJ1-1; TRBD1 matches 9 bases. Trimming cost V 6 bases and J 7 bases; bases outside gene matches: 7. This CDR3 is built from 13 residues. Germline CDR1 reads SGHRS; CDR2 reads YFSETQ. CDR3 region: CASTHTGQGEAFF. In DNA form, the CDR3 reads TGCGCCAGCACCCACACGGGACAGGGTGAAGCTTTCTTT.